This T cell receptor beta chain is drawn from a study of cytomegalovirus exposure and HLA in healthy donors. As for the study in general: A later analysis reported the 100 to 150 validation repertoires used the same platform as the roughly 670 first-cohort repertoires.

Findings of the study overall: Researchers catalogued roughly 170 TCR beta chains as cytomegalovirus-associated. According to a subsequent analysis, TCR clusters from the first cohort were inclined to appear together in the 110 or so validation repertoires.

Here immunoSEQ multiplex PCR was the method, and the copy in TCRdb shows in-frame clones only, minus some. This sample has roughly 130,000 clones, with roughly 86% found just once. The sample holds one count of this clone. Antigen specificity is unknown. Sequenced sample: PBMCs. The receptor's source is a man aged 25 to 40 in good health and CMV-seronegative.

For the CDR3, the DNA is TGTGCCAGCAGTTACGGGGAGTTCGGCAATCAGCCCCAGCATTTT. It codes for CASSYGEFGNQPQHF. The V gene is TRBV6-6, the J gene TRBJ1-5; no clear D. Per germline, CDR1 MNHNY and CDR2 SVGAGI (reference sequence). The CDR3 has 15 amino acids. Trimming left V 2 bases short and J 2 bases short, with 10 bases between.